This T cell receptor (beta chain) is drawn from a study of blood T cell repertoires in COVID-19. The overall study: Acute-phase and convalescent COVID-19 samples originated in the United States, Italy and Spain. The analysed material was cDNA or gDNA that came from T cells, B-cell-depleted T cells, or PBMCs.

Study processing details: Researchers report that nucleated cell counts were estimated from reference gene primer amplification. The table came from immunoSEQ multiplex PCR; TCRdb's copy has only in-frame clones and leaves some out. That table gives V, J and clone size, and the DNA gave D and trimming. The sample lists over 90,000 clones, roughly 86% occurring once. This clone came up once. V was cut by 1 base and J by 1 base, with 17 bases left in between. CDR1 is SGHAT, CDR2 FQNNGV, per germline. The CDR3 is 18 amino acids. V is TRBV11-2 and J is TRBJ1-5; D unresolved. This TCR was sampled from a woman aged 55-69 years in a cohort sampled during active or convalescent COVID-19. Material for sequencing was peripheral blood. DNA for the CDR3: TGTGCCAGCAGCTTAGGGTCCCTCGGTGGAGGCAGCAATCAGCCCCAGCATTTT. It encodes CASSLGSLGGGSNQPQHF. Based on the CDR3 plus reference TRBV11-2 and TRBJ1-5, the full variable domain is EAGVAQSPRYKIIEKRQSVAFWCNPISGHATLYWYQQILGQGPKLLIQFQNNGVVDDSQLPKDRFSAERLKGVDSTLKIQPAKLEDSAVYLCASSLGSLGGGSNQPQHFGDGTRLSIL.